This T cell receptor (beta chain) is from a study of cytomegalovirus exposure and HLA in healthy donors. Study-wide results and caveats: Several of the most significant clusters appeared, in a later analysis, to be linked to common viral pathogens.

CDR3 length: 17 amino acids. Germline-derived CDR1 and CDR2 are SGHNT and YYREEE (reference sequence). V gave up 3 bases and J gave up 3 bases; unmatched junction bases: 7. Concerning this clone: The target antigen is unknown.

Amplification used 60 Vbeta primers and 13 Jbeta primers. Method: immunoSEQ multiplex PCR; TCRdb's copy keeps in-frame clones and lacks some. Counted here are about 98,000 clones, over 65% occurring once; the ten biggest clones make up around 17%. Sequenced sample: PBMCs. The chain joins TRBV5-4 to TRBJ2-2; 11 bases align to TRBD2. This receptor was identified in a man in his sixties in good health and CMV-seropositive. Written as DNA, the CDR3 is TGTGCCAGCAGCTGGGCTAGCGGGGGGACCTACACCGGGGAGCTGTTTTTT. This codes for CASSWASGGTYTGELFF.